This TCR beta chain was obtained from a study of human T cells and chemical hapten exposure. Authors' analysis steps: Samples held a median of 95,638 TCRs, range roughly 20,000–690,600. TCRdb itself ran the RACE reads through MiXCR, one entry per CDR3 protein. TCRdb, rather than the study authors, made the V and J calls. The repertoire holds some 38,000 distinct CDR3 sequences, roughly 7.2% seen once, with about 1.2% in the top ten. The germline V gene has CDR1 MNHEY and CDR2 SVGEGT. CDR3 length equals 14 residues. V was cut by 8 bases and J by 1 base, with 12 bases left in between. Time point reported: pre-sensitization, week 0. Specified treatment: therapeutic diphenylcyclopropenone sensitization with weekly scalp DPC. The template was total RNA from unfractionated whole blood. Only a few counts were recorded for this clonotype. Its antigen is still unknown. Overall study findings and caveats: Given that the donors had alopecia, their immune response may differ from that seen in healthy people. TCRs at high frequency, those above 1 in 1000, did not change with DPC sensitization.

This chain links TRBV6-2 or TRBV6-3 with TRBJ1-5, with no clear D. The starting material was whole blood, obtained in connection with sensitization to the hapten diphenylcyclopropenone (DPC). The source of this sequence is a woman in her forties or fifties with alopecia areata. Some clones in this sample may be carry-over from other donors' samples. The CDR3 sequence: CASPKWGSNQPQHF. CDR3 bases: TGTGCCAGCCCGAAGTGGGGAAGCAATCAGCCCCAGCATTTT.